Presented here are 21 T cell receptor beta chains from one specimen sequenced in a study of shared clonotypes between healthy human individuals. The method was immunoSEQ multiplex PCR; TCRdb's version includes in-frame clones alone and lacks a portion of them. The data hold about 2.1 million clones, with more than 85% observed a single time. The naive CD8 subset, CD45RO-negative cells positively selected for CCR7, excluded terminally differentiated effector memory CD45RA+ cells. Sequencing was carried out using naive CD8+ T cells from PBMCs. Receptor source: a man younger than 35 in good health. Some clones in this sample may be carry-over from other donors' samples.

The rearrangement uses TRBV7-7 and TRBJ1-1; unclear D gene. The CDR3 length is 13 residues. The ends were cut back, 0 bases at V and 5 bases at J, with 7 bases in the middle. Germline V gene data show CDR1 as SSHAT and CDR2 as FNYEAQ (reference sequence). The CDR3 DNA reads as TGTGCCAGCAGCTTAGCGGTAGGGACTGAAGCTTTCTTT. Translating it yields CASSLAVGTEAFF.

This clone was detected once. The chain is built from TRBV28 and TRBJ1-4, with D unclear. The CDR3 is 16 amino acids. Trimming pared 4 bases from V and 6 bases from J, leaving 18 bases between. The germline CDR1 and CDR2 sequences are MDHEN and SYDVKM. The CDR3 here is CASSSPSGSGDEKLFF. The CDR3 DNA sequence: TGTGCCAGCAGTTCCCCCTCGGGGAGTGGGGATGAAAAACTGTTTTTT.

CDR3 protein: CASSFRDRAYEQYF. In DNA, the CDR3 is TGTGCCAGCAGCTTCCGGGACAGGGCTTACGAGCAGTACTTC. The chain joins TRBV5-8 to TRBJ2-7; 9 positions agree with TRBD1. The CDR3 covers 14 residues. With V trimmed by 2 bases and J by 4 bases, 4 bases remained unmatched. Germline V gene data show CDR1 as SGHTS and CDR2 as YDEGEE.

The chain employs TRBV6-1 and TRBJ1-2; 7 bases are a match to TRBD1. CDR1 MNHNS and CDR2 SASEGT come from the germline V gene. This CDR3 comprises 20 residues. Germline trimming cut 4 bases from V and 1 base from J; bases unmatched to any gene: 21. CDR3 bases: TGTGCCAGCAGTGGATCGACAGGGCCAAGACCCGCGAATCATAACTATGGCTACACCTTC. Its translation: CASSGSTGPRPANHNYGYTF.

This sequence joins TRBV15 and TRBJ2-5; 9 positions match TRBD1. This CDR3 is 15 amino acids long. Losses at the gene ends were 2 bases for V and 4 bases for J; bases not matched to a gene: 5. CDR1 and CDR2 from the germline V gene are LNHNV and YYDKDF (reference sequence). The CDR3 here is CATSRWDRAGETQYF. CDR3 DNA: TGTGCCACCAGCAGATGGGACAGGGCGGGAGAGACCCAGTACTTC.

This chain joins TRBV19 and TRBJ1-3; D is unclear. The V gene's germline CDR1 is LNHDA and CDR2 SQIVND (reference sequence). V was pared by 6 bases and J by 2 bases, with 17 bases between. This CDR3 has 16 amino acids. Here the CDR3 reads CASSRGTEGTGNTIYF. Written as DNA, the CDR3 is TGTGCCAGTAGCCGCGGAACCGAAGGCACTGGAAACACCATATATTTT.

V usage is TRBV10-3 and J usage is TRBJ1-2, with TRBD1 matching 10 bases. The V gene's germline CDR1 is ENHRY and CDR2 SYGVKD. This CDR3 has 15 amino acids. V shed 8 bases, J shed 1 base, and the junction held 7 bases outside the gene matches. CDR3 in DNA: TGTGCCATCCTAGGGACAGGGGATCATAACTATGGCTACACCTTC. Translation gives CAILGTGDHNYGYTF.

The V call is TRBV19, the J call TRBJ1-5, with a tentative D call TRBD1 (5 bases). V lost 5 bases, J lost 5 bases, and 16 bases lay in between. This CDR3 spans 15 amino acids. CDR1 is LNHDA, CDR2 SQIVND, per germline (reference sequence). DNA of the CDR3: TGTGCCAGTAGTTCGGGGGAGGCAGGTGATCAGCCCCAGCATTTT. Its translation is CASSSGEAGDQPQHF.

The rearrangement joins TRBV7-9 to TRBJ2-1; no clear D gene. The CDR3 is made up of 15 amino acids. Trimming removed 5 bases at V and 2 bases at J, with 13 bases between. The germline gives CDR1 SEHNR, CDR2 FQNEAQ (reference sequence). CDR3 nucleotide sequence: TGTGCCAGCAGCCATGAAACGCGACCCTACAATGAGCAGTTCTTC. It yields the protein CASSHETRPYNEQFF.

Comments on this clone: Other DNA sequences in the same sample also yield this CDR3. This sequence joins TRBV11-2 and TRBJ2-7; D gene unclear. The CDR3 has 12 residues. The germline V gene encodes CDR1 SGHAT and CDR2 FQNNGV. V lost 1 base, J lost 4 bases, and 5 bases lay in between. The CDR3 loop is CASSLAGYEQYF. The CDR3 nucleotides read TGTGCCAGCAGCTTAGCCGGTTACGAGCAGTACTTC.

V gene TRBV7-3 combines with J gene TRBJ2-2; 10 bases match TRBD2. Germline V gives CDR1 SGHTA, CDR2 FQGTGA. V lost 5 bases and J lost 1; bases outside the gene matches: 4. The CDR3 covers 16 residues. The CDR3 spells CASSPRLAGNTGELFF. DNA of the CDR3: TGTGCCAGCAGCCCGAGACTAGCGGGGAACACCGGGGAGCTGTTTTTT.

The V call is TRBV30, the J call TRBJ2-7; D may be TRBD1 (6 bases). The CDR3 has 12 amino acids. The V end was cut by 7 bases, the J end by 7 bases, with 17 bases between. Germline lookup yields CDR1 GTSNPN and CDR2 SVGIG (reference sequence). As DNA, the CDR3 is TGTGCCTCACTCTCGACAGGACCTGAGCAGTACTTC. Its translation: CASLSTGPEQYF.

The CDR3 region is CASSSRDRLYSNQPQHF. CDR3 nucleotides: TGTGCCAGCAGTTCCCGGGACAGACTCTATAGCAATCAGCCCCAGCATTTT. The chain links TRBV28 to TRBJ1-5, with TRBD1 identical over 7 bases. Germline V lookup: CDR1 MDHEN, CDR2 SYDVKM. The CDR3 totals 17 residues. Trimming cost V 4 bases and J 0 bases; bases outside gene matches: 9.

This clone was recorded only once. As DNA, the CDR3 is TGTGCCAGCAGCCCAGGGACAGCCCGACAAGAGACCCAGTACTTC. This gives the protein CASSPGTARQETQYF. The chain combines TRBV7-8 with TRBJ2-5; 7 nucleotides align to TRBD1. The CDR3 runs 15 residues. The germline CDR1 and CDR2 sequences are SGHVS and FQNEAQ. Trimming at V came to 5 bases and at J to 2 bases, leaving 8 bases not matched to a gene.

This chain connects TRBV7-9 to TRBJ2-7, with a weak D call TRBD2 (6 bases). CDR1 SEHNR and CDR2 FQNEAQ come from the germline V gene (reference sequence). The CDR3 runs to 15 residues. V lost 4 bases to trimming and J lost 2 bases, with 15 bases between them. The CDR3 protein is CASSSPGGVAYEQYF. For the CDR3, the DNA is TGTGCCAGCAGCTCCCCCGGCGGGGTGGCCTACGAGCAGTACTTC.

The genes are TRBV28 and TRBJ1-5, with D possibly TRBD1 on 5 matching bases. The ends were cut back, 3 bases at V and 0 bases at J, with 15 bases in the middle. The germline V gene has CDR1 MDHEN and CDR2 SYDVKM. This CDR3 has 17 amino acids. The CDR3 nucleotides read TGTGCCAGCAGTTTTAGTGTGACAGACTATAGCAATCAGCCCCAGCATTTT. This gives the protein CASSFSVTDYSNQPQHF. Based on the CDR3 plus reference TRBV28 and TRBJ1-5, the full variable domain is DVKVTQSSRYLVKRTGEKVFLECVQDMDHENMFWYRQDPGLGLRLIYFSYDVKMKEKGDIPEGYSVSREKKERFSLILESASTNQTSMYLCASSFSVTDYSNQPQHFGDGTRLSIL.

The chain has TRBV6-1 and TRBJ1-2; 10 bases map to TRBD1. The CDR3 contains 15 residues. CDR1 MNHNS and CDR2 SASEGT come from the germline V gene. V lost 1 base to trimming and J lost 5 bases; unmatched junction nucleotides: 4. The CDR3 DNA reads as TGTGCCAGCAGTGAAGAGACAGGGGGCGCTTATGGCTACACCTTC. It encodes CASSEETGGAYGYTF.

The CDR3 nucleotides read TGTGCCAGCAGCTTAGCGCTAGCGGGAGTCCACAATGAGCAGTTCTTC. Translation gives CASSLALAGVHNEQFF. The chain carries TRBV7-2 and TRBJ2-1; 10 bases match TRBD2. The CDR3 sequence is 16 residues long. J lost 5 bases, V lost 0 bases, and 4 bases had no gene match. The V gene's germline CDR1 is SGHTA and CDR2 FQGNSA.

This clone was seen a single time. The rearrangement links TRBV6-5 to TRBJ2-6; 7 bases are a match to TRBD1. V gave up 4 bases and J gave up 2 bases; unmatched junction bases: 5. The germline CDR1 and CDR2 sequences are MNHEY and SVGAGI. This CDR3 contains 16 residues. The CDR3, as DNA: TGTGCCAGCAGTTCCCAAGGGACAGCTGGGGCCAACGTCCTGACTTTC. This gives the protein CASSSQGTAGANVLTF.

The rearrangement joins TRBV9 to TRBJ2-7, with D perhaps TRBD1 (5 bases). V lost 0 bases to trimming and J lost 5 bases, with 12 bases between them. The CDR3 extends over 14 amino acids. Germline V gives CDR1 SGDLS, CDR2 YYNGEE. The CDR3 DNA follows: TGTGCCAGCAGCGTAGGTTCAGGGTACAACGAGCAGTACTTC. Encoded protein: CASSVGSGYNEQYF.

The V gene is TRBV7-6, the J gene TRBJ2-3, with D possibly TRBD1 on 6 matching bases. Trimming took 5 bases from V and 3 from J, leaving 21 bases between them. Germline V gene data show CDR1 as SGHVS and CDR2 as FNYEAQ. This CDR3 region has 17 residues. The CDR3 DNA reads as TGTGCCAGCAGCCCGTACCAGGGACACGTCCAAACAGATACGCAGTATTTT. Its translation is CASSPYQGHVQTDTQYF. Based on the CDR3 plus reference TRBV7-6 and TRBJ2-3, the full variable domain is GAGVSQSPRYKVTKRGQDVALRCDPISGHVSLYWYRQALGQGPEFLTYFNYEAQQDKSGLPNDRFSAERPEGSISTLTIQRTEQRDSAMYRCASSPYQGHVQTDTQYFGPGTRLTVL.